These 25 T cell receptor beta chains were sequenced from one sample in a study of blood T cells in healthy people across ages. Then a second PCR, running roughly 7 to 12 cycles, was carried out with a sample-barcoded 5' primer and a J-beta primer mix. TCRdb analysed the 5' RACE reads with MiXCR anew, one entry per CDR3 protein. The sample includes hundreds of thousands of distinct CDR3 sequences, about 32% of them seen just once. The specimen sequenced was blood. The source of these receptors is a woman of 80 years or more in good health.

To note about this clonotype: A much more abundant neighbour one base away suggests this may be a read error. The genes are TRBV10-3 and TRBJ2-2, with 8 bases that match TRBD1. The CDR3 totals 13 residues. Germline V gene data show CDR1 as ENHRY and CDR2 as SYGVKD. The CDR3 nucleotides read TGTACCATAGGACAGGGCGGTACCGGGGAGCTGTTTTTT. Protein sequence: CTIGQGGTGELFF.

The rearrangement uses TRBV5-1 and TRBJ1-2, with D tentatively TRBD1 (5 bases). Germline V lookup: CDR1 SGHRS, CDR2 YFSETQ. V gave up 0 bases and J gave up 4 bases, with 13 bases separating them. The CDR3 sequence is 15 residues long. The CDR3 region is CASSLGQHDTYGYTF. For the CDR3, the DNA is TGCGCCAGCAGCTTGGGACAGCACGATACCTATGGCTACACCTTC. Variable domain in full (rest from reference TRBV5-1 and TRBJ1-2): KAGVTQTPRYLIKTRGQQVTLSCSPISGHRSVSWYQQTPGQGLQFLFEYFSETQRNKGNFPGRFSGRQFSNSRSEMNVSTLELGDSALYLCASSLGQHDTYGYTFGSGTRLTVV.

This clonotype was observed many times. This chain connects TRBV7-8 to TRBJ1-5; possibly TRBD1 for D (5 bases). This CDR3 spans 14 amino acids. Germline-derived CDR1 and CDR2 are SGHVS and FQNEAQ. V lost 6 bases to trimming and J lost 4 bases, with 13 bases between them. CDR3 DNA: TGTGCCAGCAGGGAAGGGGCCTCGAATCAGCCCCAGCATTTT. Translating gives CASREGASNQPQHF. Full variable domain (rest looked up from reference TRBV7-8 and TRBJ1-5): GAGVSQSPRYKVAKRGQDVALRCDPISGHVSLFWYQQALGQGPEFLTYFQNEAQLDKSGLPSDRFFAERPEGSVSTLKIQRTQQEDSAVYLCASREGASNQPQHFGDGTRLSIL.

With respect to this clonotype: This may be a read error: a much more frequent sequence differs by one nucleotide. The rearrangement joins TRBV30 to TRBJ2-5; 9 bases fit TRBD2. Germline V lookup: CDR1 GTSNPN, CDR2 SVGIG (reference sequence). V shed 7 bases and J 11 bases; nucleotides not matched to a gene: 14. The CDR3 is 13 residues long. The CDR3: CAYSSGRRNEQYF. CDR3 DNA sequence: TGTGCCTACTCGAGCGGGAGGCGAAATGAGCAGTACTTC. Supplemented by reference TRBV30 and TRBJ2-5, the full variable domain reads SQTIHQWPATLVQPVGSPLSLECTVEGTSNPNLYWYRQAAGRGLQLLFYSVGIGQISSEVPQNLSASRPQDRQFILSSKKLLLSDSGFYLCAYSSGRRNEQYFGPGTRLLVL.

This clonotype has ten or more counts. The chain recombines TRBV9 with TRBJ2-4; D may correspond to TRBD1 or TRBD2 (6 bases each). V dropped 0 bases and J dropped 2 bases, with 15 bases sitting between them. Looked up from germline, CDR1 is SGDLS and CDR2 is YYNGEE. The CDR3 runs 17 residues. CDR3 coding DNA: TGTGCCAGCAGCGTAGGATTGCCGGGGGCCACCAAAAACATTCAGTACTTC. It specifies CASSVGLPGATKNIQYF.

V gene TRBV3-1 combines with J gene TRBJ1-1; 8 bases fit TRBD1. CDR3 size: 14 residues. The germline CDR1 and CDR2 sequences are LGHDT and YNNKEL (reference sequence). After removal of 0 bases from V and 9 bases from J, the junction contained 6 bases not matched to a gene. CDR3 residues: CASSQESGTGKAFF. The CDR3 DNA sequence: TGTGCCAGCAGCCAAGAGAGTGGGACAGGCAAAGCTTTCTTT.

Here the CDR3 reads CSVEFRDRVSYTF. The CDR3 coding sequence is TGCAGCGTTGAGTTTAGGGACAGGGTGAGCTACACCTTC. J is TRBJ1-2 and V is TRBV29-1; 9 bases agree with TRBD1. Germline V lookup: CDR1 SQVTM, CDR2 ANQGSEA. CDR3 length: 13 amino acids. J was trimmed by 9 bases and V by 3 bases; bases with no gene match: 8.

This clonotype has a count of ten or more. The genes are TRBV6-2 or TRBV6-3 and TRBJ2-5, with no clear D. Germline V gene data show CDR1 as MNHEY and CDR2 as SVGEGT. Between the trimmed V and J ends, which lost 4 bases and 5 bases, there was a span of 5 bases. CDR3 length equals 11 residues. The CDR3 is CASSSMETQYF. The DNA for the CDR3 is TGTGCCAGCAGTTCGATGGAGACCCAGTACTTC.

The chain carries TRBV7-2 and TRBJ2-3, with TRBD2 identical over 8 bases. Germline V gene lookup returns CDR1 SGHTA and CDR2 FQGNSA. The CDR3 spans 15 residues. The trim removed 4 bases at V and 9 bases at J, leaving 12 bases unmatched. The CDR3 region is CASSSPTSRGRTQYF. The CDR3 nucleotides read TGTGCCAGCAGCTCCCCGACTAGCCGCGGGAGGACGCAGTATTTT. Complete variable domain (other parts from reference TRBV7-2 and TRBJ2-3): GAGVSQSPSNKVTEKGKDVELRCDPISGHTALYWYRQSLGQGLEFLIYFQGNSAPDKSGLPSDRFSAERTGGSVSTLTIQRTQQEDSAVYLCASSSPTSRGRTQYFGPGTRLTVL.

V gene TRBV6-6 combines with J gene TRBJ2-7; D ambiguous. CDR1 and CDR2 (germline): MNHNY, SVGAGI (reference sequence). The CDR3 has 16 amino acids. Trimming cost V 6 bases and J 3 bases, with 21 bases left between them. CDR3 sequence: CASRTLRPGANYEQYF. In nucleotides, the CDR3 is TGTGCCAGCAGGACCCTCCGCCCTGGTGCGAACTACGAGCAGTACTTC.

The rearrangement joins TRBV2 to TRBJ1-6; 7 nucleotides align to TRBD1. Germline CDR1 and CDR2: SNHLY and FYNNEI. This CDR3 has 15 residues. Trimming cost V 6 bases and J 3 bases; bases outside gene matches: 5. For the CDR3, the DNA is TGTGCCAGCAGGGCCCCAGGGGGCTATAATTCACCCCTCCACTTT. Its protein product is CASRAPGGYNSPLHF.

This clonotype was seen a handful of times. The DNA for the CDR3 is TGTGCCACCAGCAGAGAGAGTACTAGGGGGCTCGGAAACACCATATATTTT. This gives the protein CATSRESTRGLGNTIYF. This chain uses TRBV15 with TRBJ1-3; TRBD1 matches 7 bases. Germline CDR1 and CDR2: LNHNV and YYDKDF (reference sequence). Unmatched junction bases numbered 9, after V lost 0 bases and J lost 4 bases. CDR3 length: 17 amino acids.

There are many counts of this clonotype. CDR3 DNA sequence: TGTGCCAGCAGTCCTCGCTTTTTCTCTGGGGCCAACGTCCTGACTTTC. It translates to CASSPRFFSGANVLTF. The rearrangement links TRBV28 to TRBJ2-6; D uncertain. The CDR3 totals 16 residues. V was trimmed by 5 bases and J by 0 bases, leaving 11 bases between them. Germline assignment: CDR1 MDHEN and CDR2 SYDVKM.

Remarks on this clonotype: A much larger clonotype is one base distant, so this may be a read error. The chain uses TRBV20-1 and TRBJ2-7; D possibly corresponds to TRBD1 (6 bases). Germline lookup yields CDR1 DFQATT and CDR2 SNEGSKA (reference sequence). The CDR3 totals 16 residues. V gave up 3 bases and J gave up 7 bases, with 25 bases separating them. Written as DNA, the CDR3 is TGCAGTGCTAGTCTCATCGCTCTACAGGGTTACAATGAGCAGTACTTC. This translates into CSASLIALQGYNEQYF.

This chain uses TRBV20-1 with TRBJ2-7, with D perhaps TRBD1 (6 bases). This CDR3 spans 14 amino acids. From germline, CDR1 is DFQATT and CDR2 SNEGSKA (reference sequence). The V end lost 5 bases, the J end lost 2 bases, and 16 bases lay between the germline ends. CDR3 sequence (DNA): TGCAGTGCTCCCCGGACAGCGACCCCCTACGAGCAGTACTTC. This translates into CSAPRTATPYEQYF.

This clonotype was seen repeatedly, ten times or more. This chain connects TRBV12-3 or TRBV12-4 to TRBJ2-1; TRBD2 agrees at 11 bases. V trimming: 7 bases; J trimming: 4 bases; junction bases outside the gene matches: 6. The CDR3 length is 15 residues. The CDR3 protein is CASTPGTSGYNEQFF. CDR3 sequence (DNA): TGTGCCAGCACCCCCGGGACTAGCGGATACAATGAGCAGTTCTTC.

This clonotype appeared many times. CDR3 sequence: CASRQTSSNQPQHF. The CDR3 coding sequence is TGTGCCAGCAGACAAACATCTAGCAATCAGCCCCAGCATTTT. This chain uses TRBV6-1 with TRBJ1-5; no definite D call. Germline CDR1 reads MNHNS; CDR2 reads SASEGT. Trimming removed 6 bases at V and 0 bases at J, with 9 bases between. The CDR3 spans 14 residues.

The V call is TRBV4-1, the J call TRBJ2-1, with TRBD2 matching over 10 bases. Germline CDR1 is MGHRA and CDR2 is YSYEKL. This CDR3 has 16 residues. Trimming took 1 base from V and 5 from J; bases not matched to a gene: 5. The CDR3 sequence: CASSQVGAGGHNEQFF. The CDR3, as DNA: TGCGCCAGCAGCCAAGTGGGAGCGGGAGGGCACAATGAGCAGTTCTTC.

A note on this clonotype: One junction end disagrees with the germline gene, perhaps due to a read error. The rearrangement links TRBV5-6 to TRBJ1-1; TRBD1 matches at 11 bases. The V gene's germline CDR1 is SGHDT and CDR2 YYEEEE. The CDR3 runs to 16 residues. CDR3 region: CANSPTGQGARPEAFF. Written as DNA, the CDR3 is TGTGCCAACAGCCCCACTGGACAGGGGGCTAGACCTGAAGCTTTCTTT.

The V and J genes are TRBV12-3 or TRBV12-4 and TRBJ1-2; D is undetermined. V lost 8 bases to trimming and J lost 7 bases, with 14 bases between them. This CDR3 has 12 amino acids. The CDR3 sequence: CASGSGYTGYTF. CDR3 bases: TGTGCCAGCGGGTCTGGGTATACTGGCTACACCTTC.

Details on this clonotype: A much larger clone lies a single base off, so this may be a read error. This chain joins TRBV2 and TRBJ2-3; D could derive from TRBD1 or TRBD2 (5 bases each). From germline, CDR1 is SNHLY and CDR2 FYNNEI. The CDR3 runs to 15 residues. CDR3 loop: CASSEAGVNTDTRYF. The CDR3 DNA reads as TGTGCCAGCAGTGAAGCGGGGGTGAACACAGATACGCGGTATTTT.

In this sample, this clonotype turned up many times. The chain uses TRBV6-1 and TRBJ2-3, with 8 positions matching TRBD2. This CDR3 is built from 18 residues. In germline, CDR1 is MNHNS, CDR2 SASEGT. The V and J ends lost 6 bases and 5 bases, in that order; junction bases with no gene match: 19. CDR3 sequence reads: CASSSSAGGGSAVDTQYF. DNA for the CDR3: TGTGCCAGCAGCTCGTCGGCGGGGGGCGGAAGCGCGGTAGATACGCAGTATTTT.

This clonotype was counted many times. The V gene is TRBV28, the J gene TRBJ1-2; D gene unclear. CDR1 MDHEN and CDR2 SYDVKM come from the germline V gene. With 6 bases removed from V and 0 bases from J, the gap between germline ends came to 17 bases. This CDR3 has 16 amino acids. CDR3 nucleotides: TGTGCCAGCAGGGTATCCGGTCTGTTAGCTAACTATGGCTACACCTTC. Protein sequence: CASRVSGLLANYGYTF.

Concerning this clonotype itself: This may be a read error: a much more frequent sequence differs by one nucleotide. The J gene is TRBJ2-1, the V gene TRBV6-5; TRBD2 aligns across 7 bases. The CDR3 runs 13 residues. Unmatched junction bases numbered 12, after V lost 6 bases and J lost 13 bases. CDR1 and CDR2 (germline): MNHEY, SVGAGI. The DNA of the CDR3 is TGTGCCAGCAGGAAGACAGTGCGGGAGACCCAGTTCTTC. Its translation is CASRKTVRETQFF.

This clonotype showed up many times. The chain joins TRBV6-5 to TRBJ2-3, with D possibly being TRBD1 or TRBD2 (5 bases each). Germline CDR1 is MNHEY and CDR2 is SVGAGI. The germline V and J ends were trimmed by 11 bases and 3 bases, with 18 bases remaining between them. This CDR3 is built from 14 residues. CDR3 in amino acids: CASRDPLGTDTQYF. The DNA for the CDR3 is TGTGCCTCTCGGGACCCTTTAGGGACAGATACGCAGTATTTT.